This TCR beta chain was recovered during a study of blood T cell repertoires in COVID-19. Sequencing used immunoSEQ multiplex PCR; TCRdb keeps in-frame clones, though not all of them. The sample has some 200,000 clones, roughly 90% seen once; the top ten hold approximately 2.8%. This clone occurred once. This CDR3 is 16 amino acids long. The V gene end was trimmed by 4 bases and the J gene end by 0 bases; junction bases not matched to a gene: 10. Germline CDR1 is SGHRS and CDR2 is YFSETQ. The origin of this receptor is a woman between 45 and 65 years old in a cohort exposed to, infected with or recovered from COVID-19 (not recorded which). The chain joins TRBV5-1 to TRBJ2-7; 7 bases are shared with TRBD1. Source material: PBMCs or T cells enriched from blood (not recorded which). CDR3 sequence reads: CASSPSDRALSYEQYF. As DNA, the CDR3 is TGCGCCAGCAGCCCCAGTGACAGGGCACTCTCCTACGAGCAGTACTTC.